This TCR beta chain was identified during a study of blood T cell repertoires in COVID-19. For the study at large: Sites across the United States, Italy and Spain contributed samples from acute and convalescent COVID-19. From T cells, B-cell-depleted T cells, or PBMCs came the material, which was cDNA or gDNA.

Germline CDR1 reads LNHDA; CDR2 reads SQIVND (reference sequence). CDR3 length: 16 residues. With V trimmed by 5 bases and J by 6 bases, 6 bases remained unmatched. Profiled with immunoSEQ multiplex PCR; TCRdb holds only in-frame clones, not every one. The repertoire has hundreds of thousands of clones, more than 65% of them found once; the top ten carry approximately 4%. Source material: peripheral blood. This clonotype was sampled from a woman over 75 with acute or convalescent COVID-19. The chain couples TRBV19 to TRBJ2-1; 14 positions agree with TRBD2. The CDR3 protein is CASSPLTSGGANEQFF. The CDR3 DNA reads TGTGCCAGTAGTCCGCTGACTAGCGGGGGGGCCAATGAGCAGTTCTTC.